A single sample gave rise to the 30 T cell receptor beta chains below, sequenced in a study of blood T cells in healthy people across ages. The authors ran a second PCR of about 6 to 11 cycles using a sample-barcoded 5' primer and a J-beta primer mix. TCRdb re-analysed the 5' RACE reads in MiXCR, keeping a single row per CDR3 protein. The sample consists of 850,000 to 1,100,000 distinct CDR3 sequences, roughly two fifths of them appearing once. Input material: blood. The receptors originated from a man younger than 30 in good health.

This clonotype was found many times. The chain carries TRBV7-2 and TRBJ2-3; no clear D gene. There are 15 residues in the CDR3. Trimming took off 7 bases at V and 4 bases at J, with 18 bases between the two ends. From germline, CDR1 is SGHTA and CDR2 FQGNSA. CDR3: CASNYGPLRADTQYF. The CDR3 DNA reads as TGTGCCAGCAACTATGGACCGCTGCGCGCAGATACGCAGTATTTT.

Here the CDR3 DNA reads TGTGCCAGCAGCTTAACTGGGACGTTCTCTGGAAACACCATATATTTT. It yields the protein CASSLTGTFSGNTIYF. The chain is built from TRBV7-9 and TRBJ1-3, with D perhaps matching TRBD1 (5 bases). The ends were cut back, 2 bases at V and 0 bases at J, with 11 bases in the middle. The CDR3 is 16 amino acids. CDR1 and CDR2 from the germline V gene are SEHNR and FQNEAQ (reference sequence).

This rearrangement joins TRBV6-5 to TRBJ1-5; a possible D gene is TRBD1 (6 bases). This CDR3 is 13 amino acids long. CDR1 is MNHEY, CDR2 SVGAGI, per germline. The V end lost 5 bases, the J end lost 9 bases, and 14 bases lay between the germline ends. CDR3 DNA sequence: TGTGCCAGCAGTCTACAGGGAGATTGGCCCCAGCATTTT. This encodes CASSLQGDWPQHF.

This clonotype was seen a few times. This rearrangement joins TRBV7-2 to TRBJ2-1; 9 positions agree with TRBD1. Germline lookup yields CDR1 SGHTA and CDR2 FQGNSA. The CDR3 contains 16 residues. After removal of 4 bases from V and 3 bases from J, the junction contained 7 bases not matched to a gene. In DNA, the CDR3 is TGTGCCAGCAGCTGGATGGGACAGGGAAGCTACAATGAGCAGTTCTTC. The encoded protein is CASSWMGQGSYNEQFF.

This sequence joins TRBV6-2 or TRBV6-3 and TRBJ2-3; a weak D match, TRBD1 (5 bases). The V end lost 7 bases, the J end lost 0 bases, and 11 bases lay between the germline ends. The CDR3 covers 14 residues. Germline V gene data show CDR1 as MNHEY and CDR2 as SVGEGT. Here the CDR3 DNA reads TGTGCCAGCAATAGGGGAACTAGCACAGATACGCAGTATTTT. Translating it yields CASNRGTSTDTQYF.

This clonotype turned up a few times. This chain uses TRBV7-2 with TRBJ1-2, with 9 positions matching TRBD1. J lost 4 bases, V lost 4 bases, and 7 bases had no gene match. The CDR3 length is 15 residues. Germline V gene sequence: CDR1 SGHTA, CDR2 FQGNSA. The CDR3 protein is CASSSPGQGTYGYTF. CDR3 nucleotides: TGTGCCAGCAGCTCCCCGGGACAGGGTACCTATGGCTACACCTTC.

This clonotype has at least ten counts. This chain links TRBV9 with TRBJ2-3, with TRBD1 matching 9 bases. The CDR3 totals 14 residues. Germline CDR1 is SGDLS and CDR2 is YYNGEE. V shed 3 bases, J shed 4 bases, and the junction held 3 bases outside the gene matches. CDR3 region: CASSDGQGSDTQYF. For the CDR3, the DNA is TGTGCCAGCAGCGATGGACAGGGGTCAGATACGCAGTATTTT.

A few counts support this clonotype. The rearrangement uses TRBV7-2 and TRBJ2-5; D not resolved. The CDR3 extends over 14 amino acids. In germline, CDR1 is SGHTA, CDR2 FQGNSA. Trimming removed 5 bases at V and 1 base at J, with 11 bases between. DNA of the CDR3: TGTGCCAGCAGCACTCTAGGTTCCCAAGAGACCCAGTACTTC. It specifies CASSTLGSQETQYF. The entire variable domain, with the rest obtained from reference TRBV7-2 and TRBJ2-5, is as follows: GAGVSQSPSNKVTEKGKDVELRCDPISGHTALYWYRQSLGQGLEFLIYFQGNSAPDKSGLPSDRFSAERTGGSVSTLTIQRTQQEDSAVYLCASSTLGSQETQYFGPGTRLLVL.

This clonotype turned up a few times. This chain uses TRBV7-9 with TRBJ1-2, with D unclear. V was pared by 1 base and J by 4 bases, with 7 bases between. Germline assignment: CDR1 SEHNR and CDR2 FQNEAQ (reference sequence). The CDR3 is 13 amino acids. DNA of the CDR3: TGTGCCAGCAGCTTAGAAGACTCCTATGGCTACACCTTC. As protein: CASSLEDSYGYTF.

This clonotype was observed a few times. J is TRBJ1-2 and V is TRBV6-5; 7 bases are shared with TRBD1. V lost 8 bases, J lost 3 bases, and 6 bases stayed unmatched. Looked up from germline, CDR1 is MNHEY and CDR2 is SVGAGI. This CDR3 spans 13 amino acids. CDR3 nucleotides: TGTGCCAGCGCGTCGGGGACAGACTATGGCTACACCTTC. Protein sequence: CASASGTDYGYTF.

This clonotype has a handful of counts. The chain combines TRBV12-3 or TRBV12-4 with TRBJ1-2; D is possibly TRBD1 (5 bases). The CDR3 is made up of 13 amino acids. The V and J ends lost 8 bases and 4 bases respectively, with 14 bases between them. The CDR3 reads CASSRGTAYGYTF. CDR3 bases: TGTGCCAGCTCCCGCGGGACGGCCTATGGCTACACCTTC.

This CDR3 reads CASSPVTGKTETQYF. CDR3 sequence (DNA): TGTGCCAGCAGCCCCGTTACTGGGAAGACTGAGACCCAGTACTTC. This chain connects TRBV3-1 to TRBJ2-5, with unresolved D. The germline V gene encodes CDR1 LGHDT and CDR2 YNNKEL (reference sequence). The CDR3 has 15 amino acids. V dropped 4 bases and J dropped 5 bases, with 17 bases sitting between them.

In its sample, this clonotype was seen a few times. This chain uses TRBV27 with TRBJ2-3, with 7 bases that match TRBD2. The CDR3 is made up of 15 amino acids. Looked up from germline, CDR1 is MNHEY and CDR2 is SMNVEV (reference sequence). V shed 5 bases, J shed 0 bases, and the junction held 5 bases outside the gene matches. The CDR3 nucleotides are TGTGCCAGCAGTCCCGGACTAGGCAGCACAGATACGCAGTATTTT. Translation: CASSPGLGSTDTQYF.

To note about this clonotype: A read error may be the cause here, since a much bigger clone is one base away. The chain has TRBV9 and TRBJ2-1; weak D call: TRBD2 (5 bases). Germline lookup yields CDR1 SGDLS and CDR2 YYNGEE. The CDR3 length is 17 residues. The CDR3 DNA is TGTGCCTGCAGCGTAGGGATAGCTACAAACCCCGGGGATGAGCAGTTCTTC. Translating it yields CACSVGIATNPGDEQFF.

The chain is built from TRBV4-1 and TRBJ2-1, with D possibly matching TRBD2 (6 bases). This CDR3 spans 16 amino acids. Between the trimmed V and J ends, which lost 3 bases and 6 bases, there was a span of 18 bases. In germline, CDR1 is MGHRA, CDR2 YSYEKL. The CDR3 loop is CASSHAGTLESNEQFF. DNA for the CDR3: TGCGCCAGCAGCCACGCCGGGACTCTCGAGAGCAATGAGCAGTTCTTC.

The CDR3 coding sequence is TGCAGTGCTAGAGACGCCACTGACAGGGGACAGGGAGCTTTCTTT. Its translation is CSARDATDRGQGAFF. The gene calls are TRBV20-1 and TRBJ1-1, with 9 nucleotides matching TRBD1. The CDR3 contains 15 residues. V shed 0 bases and J 10 bases; nucleotides not matched to a gene: 12. Looked up from germline, CDR1 is DFQATT and CDR2 is SNEGSKA (reference sequence).

The chain joins TRBV25-1 to TRBJ2-3; D unresolved. Germline assignment: CDR1 MGHDK and CDR2 SYGVNS. This CDR3 is 17 amino acids long. V dropped 4 bases and J dropped 4 bases, with 21 bases sitting between them. CDR3 loop: CASSGYRRELPADTQYF. The CDR3 nucleotides are TGTGCCAGCAGTGGATACAGACGAGAGTTGCCGGCAGATACGCAGTATTTT.

This clonotype has only a few counts. The gene calls are TRBV6-5 and TRBJ2-7; 7 nucleotides line up with TRBD1. Germline-derived CDR1 and CDR2 are MNHEY and SVGAGI. The CDR3 is 16 amino acids. Trimming removed 0 bases from V and 2 bases from J; junction bases left unmatched: 7. In DNA form, the CDR3 reads TGTGCCAGCAGTTACTCCAGGACAGGAAAAACCTACGAGCAGTACTTC. This translates into CASSYSRTGKTYEQYF.

This clonotype was seen more than once but under ten times. V is TRBV25-1 and J is TRBJ1-2, with D possibly TRBD1 on 5 matching bases. Germline lookup yields CDR1 MGHDK and CDR2 SYGVNS. CDR3 length equals 13 residues. V dropped 3 bases and J dropped 3 bases, with 8 bases sitting between them. This chain's CDR3 is CASSDDSYYGYTF. In nucleotides, the CDR3 is TGTGCCAGCAGTGATGACAGCTACTATGGCTACACCTTC.

The chain combines TRBV20-1 with TRBJ2-5, with no clear D. Germline CDR1 and CDR2: DFQATT and SNEGSKA (reference sequence). Trimming took off 0 bases at V and 11 bases at J, with 16 bases between the two ends. The CDR3 consists of 13 residues. CDR3 nucleotide sequence: TGCAGTGCTAGAGAGGGCAGTACCTACGGGCAGTACTTC. Translation gives CSAREGSTYGQYF.

The chain employs TRBV6-5 and TRBJ1-2; 9 bases are shared with TRBD1. V lost 10 bases to trimming and J lost 6 bases; unmatched junction nucleotides: 6. The CDR3 consists of 12 residues. Germline V gene sequence: CDR1 MNHEY, CDR2 SVGAGI. This CDR3 reads CATTGGSDGYTF. The CDR3 DNA follows: TGTGCCACCACAGGGGGCTCGGATGGCTACACCTTC.

A few counts support this clonotype. This chain connects TRBV20-1 to TRBJ1-5; no reliable D call. Between the trimmed V and J ends, which lost 3 bases and 7 bases, there was a span of 13 bases. There are 13 residues in the CDR3. Per the germline V gene, CDR1 is DFQATT and CDR2 is SNEGSKA (reference sequence). Written as DNA, the CDR3 is TGCAGTGCTAGGGGTGATGATGGGCAGCCCCAGCATTTT. This gives the protein CSARGDDGQPQHF.

The table lists this clonotype with a few counts. The chain links TRBV12-3 or TRBV12-4 to TRBJ2-7; 7 bases map to TRBD1. This CDR3 comprises 11 residues. Losses at the gene ends were 8 bases for V and 6 bases for J; bases not matched to a gene: 4. CDR3: CASRQGIEQYF. CDR3 DNA: TGTGCCAGCCGACAGGGAATCGAGCAGTACTTC.

This chain uses TRBV9 with TRBJ1-1; D gene ambiguous. The CDR3 sequence is 14 residues long. The V gene lost 0 bases and the J gene lost 2 bases, with 8 bases spanning the gap. Germline V lookup: CDR1 SGDLS, CDR2 YYNGEE. In DNA, the CDR3 is TGTGCCAGCAGCGTAGGTGGGATTAACACTGAAGCTTTCTTT. It specifies CASSVGGINTEAFF.

In its sample, this clonotype was seen a few times. The CDR3 loop is CASRKGEDTEAFF. In nucleotides, the CDR3 is TGTGCCAGCAGGAAGGGCGAGGACACTGAAGCTTTCTTT. This sequence joins TRBV2 and TRBJ1-1; no definite D call. This CDR3 has 13 residues. Germline V CDR1 and CDR2: SNHLY, FYNNEI. V dropped 6 bases and J dropped 3 bases, with 11 bases sitting between them. Full variable domain (missing parts from reference TRBV2 and TRBJ1-1): EPEVTQTPSHQVTQMGQEVILRCVPISNHLYFYWYRQILGQKVEFLVSFYNNEISEKSEIFDDQFSVERPDGSNFTLKIRSTKLEDSAMYFCASRKGEDTEAFFGQGTRLTVV.

In its sample, this clonotype was seen a few times. The chain combines TRBV20-1 with TRBJ1-3, with a tentative D call TRBD1 (6 bases). Looked up from germline, CDR1 is DFQATT and CDR2 is SNEGSKA (reference sequence). The CDR3 has 15 amino acids. V was pared by 4 bases and J by 0 bases, with 13 bases between. In nucleotides, the CDR3 is TGCAGTGCTATCCGGGACATTAACTCTGGAAACACCATATATTTT. It yields the protein CSAIRDINSGNTIYF.

The genes are TRBV9 and TRBJ2-1; weak D call: TRBD1 (5 bases). The CDR3 extends over 15 amino acids. Trimming removed 3 bases from V and 8 bases from J, with 18 bases in between. Germline CDR1 reads SGDLS; CDR2 reads YYNGEE. This chain's CDR3 is CASSASGRVRDEQFF. The CDR3 DNA is TGTGCCAGCAGCGCCTCCGGACGGGTCAGGGATGAGCAGTTCTTC. Full variable domain (missing parts from reference TRBV9 and TRBJ2-1): DSGVTQTPKHLITATGQRVTLRCSPRSGDLSVYWYQQSLDQGLQFLIQYYNGEERAKGNILERFSAQQFPDLHSELNLSSLELGDSALYFCASSASGRVRDEQFFGPGTRLTVL.

This clonotype was detected a few times. The CDR3, as DNA: TGTGCCAGCAGCGCAACAACGGTGGGTGAGCAGTTCTTC. Translated, it gives CASSATTVGEQFF. The chain couples TRBV7-2 to TRBJ2-1, with D hard to call. CDR3 length: 13 amino acids. Germline V gene data show CDR1 as SGHTA and CDR2 as FQGNSA. Trimming left V 5 bases short and J 9 bases short, with 14 bases between.

The genes are TRBV7-2 and TRBJ1-2, with 11 positions matching TRBD1. The CDR3 sequence is 19 residues long. V trimming: 4 bases; J trimming: 4 bases; junction bases outside the gene matches: 17. From germline, CDR1 is SGHTA and CDR2 FQGNSA. CDR3 sequence (DNA): TGTGCCAGCAGCTCATATGTGGGACAGGGGGATATCTCGAGCTATGGCTACACCTTC. Translating gives CASSSYVGQGDISSYGYTF. Drawing the rest from reference TRBV7-2 and TRBJ1-2, the complete variable domain is GAGVSQSPSNKVTEKGKDVELRCDPISGHTALYWYRQSLGQGLEFLIYFQGNSAPDKSGLPSDRFSAERTGGSVSTLTIQRTQQEDSAVYLCASSSYVGQGDISSYGYTFGSGTRLTVV.

A few counts support this clonotype. The chain couples TRBV6-1 to TRBJ1-2, with a possible D match to TRBD1 (6 bases). Germline V gene sequence: CDR1 MNHNS, CDR2 SASEGT. V lost 1 base to trimming and J lost 2 bases, with 8 bases between them. The CDR3 consists of 14 residues. This chain's CDR3 is CASSEVTGNYGYTF. The CDR3 DNA sequence: TGTGCCAGCAGTGAAGTTACAGGGAACTATGGCTACACCTTC.